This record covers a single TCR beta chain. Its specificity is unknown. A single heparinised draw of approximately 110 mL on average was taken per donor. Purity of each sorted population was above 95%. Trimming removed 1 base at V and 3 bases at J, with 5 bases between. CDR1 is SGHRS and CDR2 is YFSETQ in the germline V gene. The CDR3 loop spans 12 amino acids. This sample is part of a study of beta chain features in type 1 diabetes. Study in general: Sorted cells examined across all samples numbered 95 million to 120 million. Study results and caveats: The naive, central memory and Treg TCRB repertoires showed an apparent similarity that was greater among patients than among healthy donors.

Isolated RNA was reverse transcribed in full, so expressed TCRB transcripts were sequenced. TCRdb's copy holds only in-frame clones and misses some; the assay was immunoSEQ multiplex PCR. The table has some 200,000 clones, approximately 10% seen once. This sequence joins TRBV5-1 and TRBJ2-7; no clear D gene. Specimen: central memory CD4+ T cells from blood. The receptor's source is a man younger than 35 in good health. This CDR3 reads CASSLIGYEQYF. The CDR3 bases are TGCGCCAGCAGCTTGATCGGCTACGAGCAGTACTTC.